This T cell receptor beta chain comes out of a study of Tregs in tolerant kidney transplant recipients. The assay was immunoSEQ multiplex PCR, and TCRdb's table has in-frame clones only and misses some. The table includes about 94,000 clones, roughly 93% detected once. Thawed PBMCs were FACS-sorted into unstimulated CD4+CD25+CD127- regulatory T cells, CD4+CD25- non-regulatory cells, CD4 and CD8 cells. The CDR3 extends over 15 amino acids. V lost 3 bases to trimming and J lost 9 bases; unmatched junction nucleotides: 6. Germline-derived CDR1 and CDR2 are LNHDA and SQIVND (reference sequence). This sequence originates from a human donor who received a combined kidney and bone marrow transplant. The source material was CD4+ T cells from blood, sampled before the transplant. This chain connects TRBV19 to TRBJ2-1; TRBD1 matches at 12 bases. CDR3 residues: CASSMGTGGQGEQFF. CDR3 nucleotides: TGTGCCAGTAGTATGGGGACAGGGGGCCAGGGTGAGCAGTTCTTC.